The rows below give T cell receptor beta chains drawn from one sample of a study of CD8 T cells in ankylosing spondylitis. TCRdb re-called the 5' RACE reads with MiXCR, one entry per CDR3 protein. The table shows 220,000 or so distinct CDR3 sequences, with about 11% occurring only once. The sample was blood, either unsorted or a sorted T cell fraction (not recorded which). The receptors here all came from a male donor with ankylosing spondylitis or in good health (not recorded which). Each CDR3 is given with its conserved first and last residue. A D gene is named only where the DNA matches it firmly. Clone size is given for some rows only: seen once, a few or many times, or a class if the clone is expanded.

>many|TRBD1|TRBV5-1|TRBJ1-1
CASSFRDRNWNTEAFF
TGCGCCAGCAGCTTCCGGGACAGGAACTGGAATACTGAAGCTTTCTTT
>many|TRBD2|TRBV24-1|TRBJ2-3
CATGTSGGGITDTQYF
TGTGCCACCGGGACTAGCGGGGGGGGAATCACAGATACGCAGTATTTT
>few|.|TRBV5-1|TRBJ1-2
CASSLMAGSDGYTF
TGCGCCAGCAGCTTGATGGCAGGGTCTGATGGCTACACCTTC
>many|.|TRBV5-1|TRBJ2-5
CASSLYRDQETQYF
TGCGCCAGCAGCCTTTACAGGGACCAAGAGACCCAGTACTTC
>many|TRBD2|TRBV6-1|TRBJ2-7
CASSEESGGAYEQYF
TGTGCCAGCAGTGAAGAAAGCGGGGGGGCCTACGAGCAGTACTTC
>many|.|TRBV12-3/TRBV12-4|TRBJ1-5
CASSFDRPQPQHF
TGTGCCAGCAGTTTTGACAGACCACAGCCCCAGCATTTT
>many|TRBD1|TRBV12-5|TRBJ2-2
CASRPDRGTNTGELFF
TGTGCTAGTCGACCGGACAGGGGGACGAACACCGGGGAGCTGTTTTTT
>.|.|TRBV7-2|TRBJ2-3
CASQGRGTDTQYF
TGTGCCAGCCAGGGGAGGGGGACAGATACGCAGTATTTT
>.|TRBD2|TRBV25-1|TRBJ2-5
CASSDVGGGQETQYF
TGTGCCAGCAGTGATGTCGGGGGGGGCCAAGAGACCCAGTACTTC
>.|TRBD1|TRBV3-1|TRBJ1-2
CASSLLQGPSNYGYTF
TGTGCCAGCAGCCTATTACAGGGGCCCTCGAACTATGGCTACACCTTC
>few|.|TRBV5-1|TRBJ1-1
CASRFRTDTEAFF
TGCGCCAGCCGTTTTCGGACAGACACTGAAGCTTTCTTT
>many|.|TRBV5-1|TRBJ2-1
CASSFSGVGYNEQFF
TGCGCCAGCAGCTTTTCCGGGGTGGGCTACAATGAGCAGTTCTTC
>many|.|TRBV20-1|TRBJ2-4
CSARTGSLAKNIQYF
TGCAGTGCTAGAACAGGTTCTCTAGCCAAAAACATTCAGTACTTC
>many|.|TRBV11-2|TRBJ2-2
CASSYRVDTGELFF
TGTGCCAGCAGCTACAGGGTAGACACCGGGGAGCTGTTTTTT
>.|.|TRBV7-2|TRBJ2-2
CASSLGTRGTNTGELFF
TGTGCCAGCAGCTTAGGGACTAGGGGGACGAACACCGGGGAGCTGTTTTTT
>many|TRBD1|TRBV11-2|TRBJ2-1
CASSRGTGIVNEQFF
TGTGCCAGCAGCCGCGGGACAGGGATCGTCAATGAGCAGTTCTTC
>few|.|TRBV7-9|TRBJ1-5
CASSPDRQNQPQHF
TGTGCCAGCAGCCCGGACAGACAAAATCAGCCCCAGCATTTT
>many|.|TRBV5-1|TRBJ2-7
CASSLEWGPTYEQYF
TGCGCCAGCAGCTTGGAATGGGGGCCAACCTACGAGCAGTACTTC
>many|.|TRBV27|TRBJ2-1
CASSPTATKDNEQFF
TGTGCCAGCAGTCCTACTGCCACAAAAGACAATGAGCAGTTCTTC
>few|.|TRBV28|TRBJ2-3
CASSSVWGSSTDTQYF
TGTGCCAGCAGTTCTGTCTGGGGATCTAGCACAGATACGCAGTATTTT
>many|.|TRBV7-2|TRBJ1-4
CASSSAHEKLFF
TGTGCCAGCAGCTCCGCCCATGAAAAACTGTTTTTT
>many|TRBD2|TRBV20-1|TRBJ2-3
CSAPNPSGGQDTQYF
TGCAGTGCCCCTAACCCTAGCGGGGGGCAAGATACGCAGTATTTT
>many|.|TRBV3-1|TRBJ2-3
CASSPPRTDTQYF
TGTGCCAGCAGCCCTCCCCGAACAGATACGCAGTATTTT
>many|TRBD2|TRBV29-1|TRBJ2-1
CSVGAGPYNEQFF
TGCAGCGTTGGAGCGGGGCCCTACAATGAGCAGTTCTTC
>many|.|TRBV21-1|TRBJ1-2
CASSTFSVLWDYGYTF
TGTGCCAGCAGCACCTTCAGTGTACTTTGGGACTATGGCTACACCTTC
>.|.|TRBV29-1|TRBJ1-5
CSVGEDQPQHF
TGCAGCGTGGGAGAGGATCAGCCCCAGCATTTT
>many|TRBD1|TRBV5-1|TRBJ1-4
CASSSGQGREKLFF
TGCGCCAGCAGCTCTGGACAGGGGCGGGAAAAACTGTTTTTT
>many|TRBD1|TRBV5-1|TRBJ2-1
CASSLGTGFRNEQFF
TGCGCCAGCAGCTTAGGGACAGGCTTTCGGAATGAGCAGTTCTTC
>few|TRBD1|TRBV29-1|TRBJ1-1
CSTNRGRRDTEAFF
TGCAGCACCAACAGGGGGCGCAGGGACACTGAAGCTTTCTTT
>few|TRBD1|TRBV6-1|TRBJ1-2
CASIEDLLTGGTGYTF
TGTGCCAGCATAGAAGATCTCCTAACAGGGGGAACTGGCTACACCTTC
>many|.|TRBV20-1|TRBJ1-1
CSARDPFSTEAFF
TGCAGTGCTAGAGATCCATTTAGCACTGAAGCTTTCTTT
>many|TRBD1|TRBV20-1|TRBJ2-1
CSAPTGLKHEQFF
TGCAGTGCTCCGACAGGGTTGAAGCACGAGCAGTTCTTC
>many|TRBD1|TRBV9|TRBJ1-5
CASSVDSGGSQPQHF
TGTGCCAGCAGCGTAGACTCAGGGGGCTCTCAGCCCCAGCATTTT
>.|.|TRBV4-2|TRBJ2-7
CASSVGLLPFATYEQYF
TGTGCCAGCAGCGTCGGGCTCCTCCCCTTCGCAACCTACGAGCAGTACTTC
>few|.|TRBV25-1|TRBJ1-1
CASSEFGGEGAFF
TGTGCCAGCAGTGAATTTGGGGGCGAGGGAGCTTTCTTT
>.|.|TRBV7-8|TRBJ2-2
CASSLLQTNTGELFF
TGTGCCAGCAGCTTACTCCAGACGAACACCGGGGAGCTGTTTTTT
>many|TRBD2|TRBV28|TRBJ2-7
CASSTTSGKVSEQYF
TGTGCCAGCAGTACTACTAGCGGTAAGGTCTCCGAGCAGTACTTC
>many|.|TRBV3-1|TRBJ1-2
CASSPDSTYGYTF
TGTGCCAGCAGCCCGGACAGCACCTATGGCTACACCTTC
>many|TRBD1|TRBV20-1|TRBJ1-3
CSARDPGTGEGNTIYF
TGCAGTGCTAGAGATCCCGGGACAGGGGAAGGAAACACCATATATTTT
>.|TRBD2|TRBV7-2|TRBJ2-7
CASSLVPSGGTYEQYF
TGTGCCAGCAGCTTAGTTCCTAGCGGGGGGACCTACGAGCAGTACTTC
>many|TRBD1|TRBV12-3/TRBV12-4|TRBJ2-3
CASSPRGTGRTDTQYF
TGTGCCAGCAGTCCCAGGGGGACAGGGAGAACAGATACGCAGTATTTT
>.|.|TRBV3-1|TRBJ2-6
CASSQSPRGIFSGANVLTF
TGTGCCAGCAGCCAATCCCCCCGGGGTATATTCTCTGGGGCCAACGTCCTGACTTTC
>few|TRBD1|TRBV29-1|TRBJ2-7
CSVLDRVSYEQYF
TGCAGCGTCCTCGACAGGGTGAGCTACGAGCAGTACTTC
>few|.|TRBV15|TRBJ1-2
CATSREGLSNYGYTF
TGTGCCACCAGCAGAGAGGGACTCAGTAACTATGGCTACACCTTC
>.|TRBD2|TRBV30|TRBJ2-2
CAWKGLAGNTGELFF
TGTGCCTGGAAAGGACTAGCGGGGAACACCGGGGAGCTGTTTTTT
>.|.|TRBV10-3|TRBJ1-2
CAISESRGGVANYGYTF
TGTGCCATCAGTGAGTCGCGGGGAGGGGTAGCTAACTATGGCTACACCTTC